Included here is one T cell receptor beta chain sequence, with context. The entry originates in a study of CXCR3-negative and CXCR3-positive naive CD8 T cells. The CDR3 sequence is 15 residues long. Germline V CDR1 and CDR2: SGHDN, FVKESK. UMI-labeled 5' RACE yielded the TRB cDNA libraries. TCRdb re-called the 5' RACE reads and gives one entry per CDR3 protein, without DNA. This sample carries 150,000 or so distinct CDR3 sequences, with 0.25% to 0.35% going to the ten biggest clones. This chain uses TRBV14 with TRBJ2-2. The TCR comes from a human donor in good health. Some clones in this sample may be carry-over from other donors' samples. Input material: naive CXCR3- CD8+ T cells from blood. The sample's subset: CD45RO-CCR7+CD27+CD95- naive CD8+ T cells lacking CXCR3 (TNR3-). The CDR3: CASSQVTGNTGELFF.